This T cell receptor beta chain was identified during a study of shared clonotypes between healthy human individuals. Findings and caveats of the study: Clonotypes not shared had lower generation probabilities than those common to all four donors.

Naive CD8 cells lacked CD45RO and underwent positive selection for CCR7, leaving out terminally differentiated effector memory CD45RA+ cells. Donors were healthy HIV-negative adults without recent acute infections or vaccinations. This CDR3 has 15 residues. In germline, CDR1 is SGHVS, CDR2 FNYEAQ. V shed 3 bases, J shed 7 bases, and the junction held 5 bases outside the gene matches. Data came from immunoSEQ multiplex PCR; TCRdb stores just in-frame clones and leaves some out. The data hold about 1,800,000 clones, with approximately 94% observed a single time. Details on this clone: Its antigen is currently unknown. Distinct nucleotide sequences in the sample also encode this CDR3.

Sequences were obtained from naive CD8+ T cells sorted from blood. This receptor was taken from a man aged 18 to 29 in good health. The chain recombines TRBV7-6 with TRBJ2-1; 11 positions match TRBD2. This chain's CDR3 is CASSLVAGGPNEQFF. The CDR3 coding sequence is TGTGCCAGCAGCTTGGTAGCGGGAGGGCCAAATGAGCAGTTCTTC.